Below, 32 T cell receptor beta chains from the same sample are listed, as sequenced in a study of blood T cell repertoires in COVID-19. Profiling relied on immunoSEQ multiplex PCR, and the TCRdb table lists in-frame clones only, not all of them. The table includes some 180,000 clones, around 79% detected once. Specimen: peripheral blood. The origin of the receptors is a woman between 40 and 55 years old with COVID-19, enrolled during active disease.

The DNA for the CDR3 is TGCGCCAGCAGCCAAGAGGGACAGCTGAACGGGGAGCTGTTTTTT. It specifies CASSQEGQLNGELFF. V and J are TRBV4-1 and TRBJ2-2, with TRBD1 identical over 7 bases. The junction had 5 bases not matched to a gene; V was cut back by 0 bases and J by 7 bases. CDR1 is MGHRA, CDR2 YSYEKL, per germline. This CDR3 region has 15 residues.

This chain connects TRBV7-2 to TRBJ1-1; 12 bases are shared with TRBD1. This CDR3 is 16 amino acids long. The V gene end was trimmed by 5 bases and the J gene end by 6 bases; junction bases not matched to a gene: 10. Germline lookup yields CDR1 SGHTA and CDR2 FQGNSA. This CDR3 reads CASSVGTGGRGAEAFF. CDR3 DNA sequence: TGTGCCAGCAGCGTCGGGACAGGGGGCAGGGGAGCTGAAGCTTTCTTT. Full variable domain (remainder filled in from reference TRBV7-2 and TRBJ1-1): GAGVSQSPSNKVTEKGKDVELRCDPISGHTALYWYRQSLGQGLEFLIYFQGNSAPDKSGLPSDRFSAERTGGSVSTLTIQRTQQEDSAVYLCASSVGTGGRGAEAFFGQGTRLTVV.

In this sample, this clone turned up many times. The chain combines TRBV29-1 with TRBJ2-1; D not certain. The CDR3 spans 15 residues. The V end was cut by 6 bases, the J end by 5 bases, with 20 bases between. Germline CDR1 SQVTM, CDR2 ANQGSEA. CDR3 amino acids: CSVPRVVSLDNEQFF. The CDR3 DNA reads TGCAGCGTCCCTCGAGTCGTGAGCTTAGACAATGAGCAGTTCTTC.

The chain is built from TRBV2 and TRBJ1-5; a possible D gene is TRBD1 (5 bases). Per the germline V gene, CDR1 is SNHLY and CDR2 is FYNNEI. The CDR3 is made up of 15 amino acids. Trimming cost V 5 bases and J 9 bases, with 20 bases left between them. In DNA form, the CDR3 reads TGTGCCAGCAGTCCGAAGGCGGGGGGTCCGGGGCCCCAGCATTTT. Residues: CASSPKAGGPGPQHF.

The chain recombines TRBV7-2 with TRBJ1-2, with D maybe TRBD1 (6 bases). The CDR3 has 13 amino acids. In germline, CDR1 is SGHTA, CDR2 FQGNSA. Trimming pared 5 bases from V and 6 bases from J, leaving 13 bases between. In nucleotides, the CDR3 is TGTGCCAGCAGCGCCGACAGGAACAATGGCTACACCTTC. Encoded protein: CASSADRNNGYTF.

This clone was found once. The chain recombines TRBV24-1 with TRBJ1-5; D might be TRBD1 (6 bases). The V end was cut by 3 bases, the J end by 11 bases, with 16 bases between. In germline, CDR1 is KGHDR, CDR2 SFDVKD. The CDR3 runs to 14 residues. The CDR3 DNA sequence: TGTGCCACCAGTGATAGCAGGGGCTCCCCAGCCCAGCATTTT. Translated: CATSDSRGSPAQHF.

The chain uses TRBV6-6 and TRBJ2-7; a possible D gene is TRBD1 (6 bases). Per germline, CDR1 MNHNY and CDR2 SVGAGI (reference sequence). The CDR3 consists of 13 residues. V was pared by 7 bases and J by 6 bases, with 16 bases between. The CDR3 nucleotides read TGTGCCAGCACCCAAGTGGGGGCGGGCGAGCAGTACTTC. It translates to CASTQVGAGEQYF.

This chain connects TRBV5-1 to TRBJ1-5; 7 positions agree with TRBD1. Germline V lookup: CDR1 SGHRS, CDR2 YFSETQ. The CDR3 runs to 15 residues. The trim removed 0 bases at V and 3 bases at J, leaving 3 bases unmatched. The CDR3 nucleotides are TGCGCCAGCAGCTTGGAGGGGGCGCACAATCAGCCCCAGCATTTT. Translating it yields CASSLEGAHNQPQHF. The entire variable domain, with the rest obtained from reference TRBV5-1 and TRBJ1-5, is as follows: KAGVTQTPRYLIKTRGQQVTLSCSPISGHRSVSWYQQTPGQGLQFLFEYFSETQRNKGNFPGRFSGRQFSNSRSEMNVSTLELGDSALYLCASSLEGAHNQPQHFGDGTRLSIL.

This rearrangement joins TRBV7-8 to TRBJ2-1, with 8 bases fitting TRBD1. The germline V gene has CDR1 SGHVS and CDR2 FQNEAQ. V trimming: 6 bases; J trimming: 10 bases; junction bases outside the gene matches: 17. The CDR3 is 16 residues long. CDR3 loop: CASSNAVQGAMREQFF. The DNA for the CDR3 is TGTGCCAGCAGTAACGCGGTGCAGGGGGCGATGAGAGAGCAGTTCTTC.

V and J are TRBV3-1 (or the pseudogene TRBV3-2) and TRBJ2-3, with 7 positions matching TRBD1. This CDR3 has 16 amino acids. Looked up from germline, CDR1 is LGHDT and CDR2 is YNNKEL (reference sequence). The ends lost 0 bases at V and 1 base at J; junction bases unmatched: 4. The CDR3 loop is CASSQDPGQRTDTQYF. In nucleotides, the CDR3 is TGTGCCAGCAGCCAAGATCCGGGACAGCGCACAGATACGCAGTATTTT.

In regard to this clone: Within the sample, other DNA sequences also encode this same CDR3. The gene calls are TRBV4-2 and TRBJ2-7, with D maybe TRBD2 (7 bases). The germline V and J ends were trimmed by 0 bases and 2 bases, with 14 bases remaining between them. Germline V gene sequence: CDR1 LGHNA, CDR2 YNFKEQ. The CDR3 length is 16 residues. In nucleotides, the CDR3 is TGTGCCAGCAGCCAAGACCCAGCGGGACACGCCTACGAGCAGTACTTC. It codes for CASSQDPAGHAYEQYF.

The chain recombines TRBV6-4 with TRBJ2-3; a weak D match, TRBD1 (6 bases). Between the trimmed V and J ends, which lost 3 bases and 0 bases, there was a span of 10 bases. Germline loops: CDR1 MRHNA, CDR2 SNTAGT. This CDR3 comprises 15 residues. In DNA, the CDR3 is TGTGCCAGCAGTGAACAGGGAACTAGCACAGATACGCAGTATTTT. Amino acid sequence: CASSEQGTSTDTQYF.

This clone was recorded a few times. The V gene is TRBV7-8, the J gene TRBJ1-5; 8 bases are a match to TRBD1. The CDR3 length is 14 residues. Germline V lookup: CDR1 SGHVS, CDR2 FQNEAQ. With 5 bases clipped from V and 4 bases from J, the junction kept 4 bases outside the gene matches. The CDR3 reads CASSAQGANQPQHF. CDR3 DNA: TGTGCCAGCAGCGCCCAGGGGGCTAATCAGCCCCAGCATTTT.

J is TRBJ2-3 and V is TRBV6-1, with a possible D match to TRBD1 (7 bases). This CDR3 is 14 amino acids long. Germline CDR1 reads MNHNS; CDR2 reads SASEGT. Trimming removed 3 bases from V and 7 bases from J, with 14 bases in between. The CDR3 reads CASSDAGGRNTQYF. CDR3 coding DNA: TGTGCCAGCAGTGATGCAGGGGGGCGCAATACGCAGTATTTT.

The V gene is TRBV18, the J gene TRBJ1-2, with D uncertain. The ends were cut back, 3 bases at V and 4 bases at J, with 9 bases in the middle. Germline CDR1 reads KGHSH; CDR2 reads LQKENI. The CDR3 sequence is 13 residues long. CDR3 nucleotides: TGTGCCAGCTCACCGGGCAAGAGCTATGGCTACACCTTC. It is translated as CASSPGKSYGYTF.

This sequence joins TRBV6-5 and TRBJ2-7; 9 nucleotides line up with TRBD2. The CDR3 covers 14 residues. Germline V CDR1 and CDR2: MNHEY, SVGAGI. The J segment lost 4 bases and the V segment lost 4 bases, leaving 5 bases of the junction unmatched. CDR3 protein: CASSSGTSTYEQYF. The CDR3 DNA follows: TGTGCCAGCAGTTCCGGGACTAGCACGTACGAGCAGTACTTC.

The CDR3 region has the DNA TGTGCCAGCTCACCGAGCGGGACCGCCGGCAATGAGCAGTTCTTC. It yields the protein CASSPSGTAGNEQFF. This chain connects TRBV18 to TRBJ2-1; 7 bases line up with TRBD2. V trimming: 3 bases; J trimming: 6 bases; junction bases outside the gene matches: 8. Germline CDR1 is KGHSH and CDR2 is LQKENI. The CDR3 runs 15 residues.

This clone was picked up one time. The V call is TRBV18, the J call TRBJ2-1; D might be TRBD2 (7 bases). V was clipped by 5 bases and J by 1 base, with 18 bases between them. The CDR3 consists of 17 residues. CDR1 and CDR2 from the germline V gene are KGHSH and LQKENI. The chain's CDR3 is CASSAKGRGASYNEQFF. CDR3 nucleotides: TGTGCCAGCTCAGCCAAGGGTCGGGGGGCGTCCTACAATGAGCAGTTCTTC.

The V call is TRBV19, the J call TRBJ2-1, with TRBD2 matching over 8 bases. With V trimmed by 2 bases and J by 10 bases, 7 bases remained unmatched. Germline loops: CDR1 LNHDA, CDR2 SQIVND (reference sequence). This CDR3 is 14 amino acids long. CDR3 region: CASSISSGNGEQFF. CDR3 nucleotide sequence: TGTGCCAGTAGTATAAGTAGCGGGAACGGAGAGCAGTTCTTC. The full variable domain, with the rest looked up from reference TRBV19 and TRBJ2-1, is DGGITQSPKYLFRKEGQNVTLSCEQNLNHDAMYWYRQDPGQGLRLIYYSQIVNDFQKGDIAEGYSVSREKKESFPLTVTSAQKNPTAFYLCASSISSGNGEQFFGPGTRLTVL.

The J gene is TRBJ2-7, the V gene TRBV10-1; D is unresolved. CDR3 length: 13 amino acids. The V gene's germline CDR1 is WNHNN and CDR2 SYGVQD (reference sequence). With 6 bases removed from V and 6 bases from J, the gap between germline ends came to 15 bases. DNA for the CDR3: TGCGCCAGCAGCCCGAGTGGAGCAACCGAGCAGTACTTC. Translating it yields CASSPSGATEQYF.

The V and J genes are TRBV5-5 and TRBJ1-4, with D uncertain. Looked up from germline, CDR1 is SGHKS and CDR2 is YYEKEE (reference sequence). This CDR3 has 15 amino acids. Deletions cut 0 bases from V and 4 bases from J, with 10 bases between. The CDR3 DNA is TGTGCCAGCAGCTTGGCGGCGGGGTTTAATGAAAAACTGTTTTTT. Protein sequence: CASSLAAGFNEKLFF. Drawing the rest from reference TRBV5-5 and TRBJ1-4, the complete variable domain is DAGVTQSPTHLIKTRGQQVTLRCSPISGHKSVSWYQQVLGQGPQFIFQYYEKEERGRGNFPDRFSARQFPNYSSELNVNALLLGDSALYLCASSLAAGFNEKLFFGSGTQLSVL.

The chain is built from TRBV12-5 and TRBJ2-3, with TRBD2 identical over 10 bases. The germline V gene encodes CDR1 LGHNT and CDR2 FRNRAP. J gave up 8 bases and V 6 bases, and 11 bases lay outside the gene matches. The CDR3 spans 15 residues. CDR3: CASGPTSGKMSTQYF. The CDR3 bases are TGTGCTAGTGGCCCCACTAGCGGGAAAATGAGTACGCAGTATTTT. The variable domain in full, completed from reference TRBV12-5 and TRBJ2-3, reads DARVTQTPRHKVTEMGQEVTMRCQPILGHNTVFWYRQTMMQGLELLAYFRNRAPLDDSGMPKDRFSAEMPDATLATLKIQPSEPRDSAVYFCASGPTSGKMSTQYFGPGTRLTVL.

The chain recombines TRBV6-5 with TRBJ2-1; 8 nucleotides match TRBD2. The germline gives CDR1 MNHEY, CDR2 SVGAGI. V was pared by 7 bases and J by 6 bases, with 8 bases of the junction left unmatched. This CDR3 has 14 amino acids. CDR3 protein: CASNFRGGGNEQFF. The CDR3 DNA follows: TGTGCCAGCAACTTCCGGGGGGGCGGCAATGAGCAGTTCTTC.

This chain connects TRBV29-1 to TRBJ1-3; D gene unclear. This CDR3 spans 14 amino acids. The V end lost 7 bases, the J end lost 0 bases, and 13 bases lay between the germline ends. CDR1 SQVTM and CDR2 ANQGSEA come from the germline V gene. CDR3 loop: CSADLGDSGNTIYF. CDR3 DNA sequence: TGCAGCGCCGACTTGGGAGACTCTGGAAACACCATATATTTT. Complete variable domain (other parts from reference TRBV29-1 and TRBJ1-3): SAVISQKPSRDICQRGTSLTIQCQVDSQVTMMFWYRQQPGQSLTLIATANQGSEATYESGFVIDKFPISRPNLTFSTLTVSNMSPEDSSIYLCSADLGDSGNTIYFGEGSWLTVV.

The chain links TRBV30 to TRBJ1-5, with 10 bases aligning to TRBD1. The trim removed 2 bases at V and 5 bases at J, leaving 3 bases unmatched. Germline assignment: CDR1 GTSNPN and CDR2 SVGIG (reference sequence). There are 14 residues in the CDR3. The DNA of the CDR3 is TGTGCCTGGAGTTCGGGACAGGGGTATCAGCCCCAGCATTTT. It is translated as CAWSSGQGYQPQHF.

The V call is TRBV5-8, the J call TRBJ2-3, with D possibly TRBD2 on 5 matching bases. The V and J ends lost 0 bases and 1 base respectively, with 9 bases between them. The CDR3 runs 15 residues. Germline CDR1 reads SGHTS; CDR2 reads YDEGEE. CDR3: CASSLAGVGTDTQYF. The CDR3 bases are TGTGCCAGCAGCTTGGCCGGGGTGGGCACAGATACGCAGTATTTT.

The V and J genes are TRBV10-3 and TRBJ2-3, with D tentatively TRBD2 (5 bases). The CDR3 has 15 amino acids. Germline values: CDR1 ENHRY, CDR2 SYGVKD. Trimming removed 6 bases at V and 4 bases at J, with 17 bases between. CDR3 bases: TGTGCCATCAGGGTCAACCTGAGGGAAGCAGATACGCAGTATTTT. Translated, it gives CAIRVNLREADTQYF.

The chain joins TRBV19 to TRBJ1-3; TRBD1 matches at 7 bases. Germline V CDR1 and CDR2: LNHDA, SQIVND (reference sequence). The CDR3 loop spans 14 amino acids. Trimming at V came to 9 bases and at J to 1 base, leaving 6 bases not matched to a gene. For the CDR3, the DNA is TGTGCCAGCCGACAGGGCTTATCTGGAAACACCATATATTTT. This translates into CASRQGLSGNTIYF.

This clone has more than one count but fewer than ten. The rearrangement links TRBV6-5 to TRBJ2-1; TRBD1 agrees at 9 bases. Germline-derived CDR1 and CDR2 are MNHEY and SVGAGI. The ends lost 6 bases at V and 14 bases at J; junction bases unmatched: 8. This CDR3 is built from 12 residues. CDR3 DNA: TGTGCCAGCAGCCCCTACCGGGACAGGGAGTTCTTC. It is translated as CASSPYRDREFF.

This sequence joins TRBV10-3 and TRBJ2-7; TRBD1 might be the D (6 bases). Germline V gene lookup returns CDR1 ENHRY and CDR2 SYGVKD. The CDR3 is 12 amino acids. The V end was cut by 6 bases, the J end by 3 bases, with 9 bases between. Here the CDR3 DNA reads TGTGCCATCAGCCTGGACAGCTACGAGCAGTACTTC. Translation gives CAISLDSYEQYF.

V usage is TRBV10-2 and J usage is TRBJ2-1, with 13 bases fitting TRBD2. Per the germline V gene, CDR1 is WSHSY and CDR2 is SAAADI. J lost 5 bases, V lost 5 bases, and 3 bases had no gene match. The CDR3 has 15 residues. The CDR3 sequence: CASSTGLAGDNEQFF. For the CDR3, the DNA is TGCGCCAGCAGTACCGGACTAGCGGGGGACAATGAGCAGTTCTTC.

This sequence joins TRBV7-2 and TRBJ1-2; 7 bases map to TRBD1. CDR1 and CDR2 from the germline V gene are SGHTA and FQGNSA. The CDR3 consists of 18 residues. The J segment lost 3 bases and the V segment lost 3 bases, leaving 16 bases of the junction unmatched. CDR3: CASSFKGKKTGRDYGYTF. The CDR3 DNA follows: TGTGCCAGCAGCTTTAAGGGGAAAAAGACAGGGAGAGACTATGGCTACACCTTC. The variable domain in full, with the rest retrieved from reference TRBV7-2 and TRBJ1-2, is GAGVSQSPSNKVTEKGKDVELRCDPISGHTALYWYRQSLGQGLEFLIYFQGNSAPDKSGLPSDRFSAERTGGSVSTLTIQRTQQEDSAVYLCASSFKGKKTGRDYGYTFGSGTRLTVV.